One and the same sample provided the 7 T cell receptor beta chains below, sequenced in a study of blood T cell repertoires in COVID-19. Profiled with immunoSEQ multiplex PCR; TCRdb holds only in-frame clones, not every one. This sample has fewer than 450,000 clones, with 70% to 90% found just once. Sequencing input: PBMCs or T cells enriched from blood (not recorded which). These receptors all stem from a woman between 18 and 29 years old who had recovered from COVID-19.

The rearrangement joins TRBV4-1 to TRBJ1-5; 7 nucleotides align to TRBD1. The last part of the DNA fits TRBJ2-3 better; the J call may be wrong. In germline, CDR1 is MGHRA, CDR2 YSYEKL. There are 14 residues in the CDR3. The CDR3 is CASSQDEVRTGQYF. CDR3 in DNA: TGCGCCAGCAGCCAAGATGAAGTTAGGACAGGGCAGTATTTT.

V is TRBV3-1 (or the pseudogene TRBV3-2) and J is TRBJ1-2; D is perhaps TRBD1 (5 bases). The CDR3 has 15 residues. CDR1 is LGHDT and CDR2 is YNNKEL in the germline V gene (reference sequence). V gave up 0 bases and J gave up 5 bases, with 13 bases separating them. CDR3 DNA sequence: TGTGCCAGCAGCCAAGATCGGGGGGGGTTGTATGGCTACACCTTC. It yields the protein CASSQDRGGLYGYTF.

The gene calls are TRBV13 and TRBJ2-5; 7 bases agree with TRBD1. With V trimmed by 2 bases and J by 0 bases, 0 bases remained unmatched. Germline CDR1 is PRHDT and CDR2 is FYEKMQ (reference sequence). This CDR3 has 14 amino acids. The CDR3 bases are TGTGCCAGCAGCTTAACAGGGGACCAAGAGACCCAGTACTTC. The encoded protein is CASSLTGDQETQYF. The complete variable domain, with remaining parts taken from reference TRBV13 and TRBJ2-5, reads AAGVIQSPRHLIKEKRETATLKCYPIPRHDTVYWYQQGPGQDPQFLISFYEKMQSDKGSIPDRFSAQQFSDYHSELNMSSLELGDSALYFCASSLTGDQETQYFGPGTRLLVL.

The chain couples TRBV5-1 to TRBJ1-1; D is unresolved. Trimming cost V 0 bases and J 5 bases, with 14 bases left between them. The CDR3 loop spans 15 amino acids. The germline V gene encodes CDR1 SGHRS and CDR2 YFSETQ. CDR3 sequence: CASSLGATTATEAFF. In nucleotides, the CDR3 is TGCGCCAGCAGCTTGGGGGCCACGACGGCGACTGAAGCTTTCTTT.

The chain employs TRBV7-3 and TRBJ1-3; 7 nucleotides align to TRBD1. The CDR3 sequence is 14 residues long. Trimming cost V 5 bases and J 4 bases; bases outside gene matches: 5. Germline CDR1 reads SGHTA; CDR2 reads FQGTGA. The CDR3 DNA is TGTGCCAGCAGCCCGGACAGGACAGGAAACACCATATATTTT. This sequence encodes CASSPDRTGNTIYF.

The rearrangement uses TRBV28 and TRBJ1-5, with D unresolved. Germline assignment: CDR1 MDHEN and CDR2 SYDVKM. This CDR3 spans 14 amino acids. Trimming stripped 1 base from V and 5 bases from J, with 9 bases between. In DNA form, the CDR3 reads TGTGCCAGCAGTTTATCCCACAGCTATCAGCCCCAGCATTTT. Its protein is CASSLSHSYQPQHF.

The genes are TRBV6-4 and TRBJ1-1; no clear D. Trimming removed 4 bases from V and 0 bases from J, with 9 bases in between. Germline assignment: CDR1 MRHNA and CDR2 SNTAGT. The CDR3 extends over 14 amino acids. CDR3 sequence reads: CASSAEGLNTEAFF. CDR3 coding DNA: TGTGCCAGCAGTGCGGAGGGCTTGAACACTGAAGCTTTCTTT.